The clone carrying this T cell receptor beta chain was seen only once. The data were produced by immunoSEQ multiplex PCR, yet TCRdb's version contains in-frame clones alone and is incomplete. The sample yields tens of thousands of clones, roughly 86% seen once. CDR1 is KGHSH and CDR2 is LQKENI in the germline V gene. The CDR3 runs 17 residues. With V trimmed by 0 bases and J by 5 bases, 8 bases remained unmatched. This entry comes from a study of control samples from healthy donors and cancer patients. The rearrangement uses TRBV18 and TRBJ2-2, with 8 nucleotides matching TRBD2. This TCR was recovered from a man over 45 with head and neck cancer. Material for sequencing was PBMCs. CDR3 coding DNA: TGTGCCAGCTCACCACCGGCGCTAGCGGGCGGGACCGGGGAGCTGTTTTTT. Its translation is CASSPPALAGGTGELFF.